This entry describes one T cell receptor (beta chain). This specimen belongs to a study of T cell changes during pregnancy in multiple sclerosis. The CDR3 has 14 amino acids. The junction had 3 bases not matched to a gene; V was cut back by 4 bases and J by 5 bases. In germline, CDR1 is MNHEY, CDR2 SVGAGI. Here immunoSEQ multiplex PCR was the method, and the copy in TCRdb shows in-frame clones only, minus some. The sample gives around 33,000 clones, 80% to 90% of which show up once; about 7.5% is in the top ten. The chain has TRBV6-5 and TRBJ1-4; 8 nucleotides line up with TRBD1. This clonotype originated in a female donor with multiple sclerosis, enrolled in a pregnancy study. The specimen was CD8+ T cells from peripheral blood mononuclear cells, collected before pregnancy. The CDR3 reads CASSLQGGNEKLFF. In DNA, the CDR3 is TGTGCCAGCAGTTTACAGGGGGGAAATGAAAAACTGTTTTTT.